What follows describes a single T cell receptor (beta chain). Its antigen is unidentified. MiXCR, applied by TCRdb to the reads, yields one record per CDR3 protein. This sample has 800,000 to 950,000 distinct CDR3 sequences, with around a third found just once. This record comes from a study of T cell repertoires in cytomegalovirus infection. Study results and limitations: The study identified carriers of CMV plus the relevant HLA from cumulative public TCR beta family frequency.

Germline V CDR1 and CDR2: MGHRA, YSYEKL. Trimming removed 0 bases from V and 2 bases from J, with 8 bases in between. The CDR3 has 15 residues. The material sequenced was cultured CD8+ T cells from PBMCs, taken from culture after CMV antigen stimulation. The sequence was collected from a human donor in good health (CMV status not recorded). Some clones in this sample may be carry-over from other donors' samples. The chain has TRBV4-1 and TRBJ1-3; maybe TRBD1 (5 bases). CDR3 DNA: TGCGCCAGCAGCCAAGATATGGGGGCTGGAAACACCATATATTTT. Protein sequence: CASSQDMGAGNTIYF.